This paragraph covers one TCR beta chain sequence. The junction had 6 bases not matched to a gene; V was cut back by 3 bases and J by 12 bases. CDR3 size: 12 residues. Germline V gene lookup returns CDR1 WSHSY and CDR2 SAAADI. Produced via immunoSEQ multiplex PCR; TCRdb's table is partial and in-frame only. The table has a few hundred thousand clones, about nine tenths seen once. The sample belongs to a study of blood T cell repertoires in COVID-19. Study at large: Specimens from acute and convalescent COVID-19 originated in the United States, Italy and Spain. T cells, B-cell-depleted T cells, or PBMCs supplied cDNA or gDNA.

Sequences were obtained from peripheral blood. The receptor's source is a woman aged 25 to 39 with COVID-19, enrolled during active disease. V and J are TRBV10-2 and TRBJ2-3, with 7 bases fitting TRBD2. Here the CDR3 DNA reads TGCGCCAGCAGTGACGGGGGAGGGCCTCAGTATTTT. It encodes CASSDGGGPQYF.